One and the same sample provided the 6 T cell receptor beta chains below, sequenced in a study of blood T cells in healthy people across ages. A J-beta primer mix and a sample-barcoded 5' primer were used in a second PCR of about 7 to 12 cycles. Each CDR3 protein gets one entry after TCRdb re-called the 5' RACE reads with MiXCR. The sample includes about 830,000 distinct CDR3 sequences, around two thirds of them seen just once. The material sequenced was blood. The receptors stem from a man aged 30-40 years in good health.

The chain has TRBV27 and TRBJ2-7; TRBD1 matches 7 bases. Germline loops: CDR1 MNHEY, CDR2 SMNVEV (reference sequence). The CDR3 runs 15 residues. Trimming cost V 5 bases and J 3 bases; bases outside gene matches: 10. DNA for the CDR3: TGTGCCAGCAGTCAGTCCCCGGGACAGCTCTACGAGCAGTACTTC. Protein sequence: CASSQSPGQLYEQYF.

The chain uses TRBV24-1 and TRBJ2-3; D not certain. Germline assignment: CDR1 KGHDR and CDR2 SFDVKD. Trimming pared 4 bases from V and 5 bases from J, leaving 9 bases between. This CDR3 has 13 residues. The CDR3 sequence is CATSDWTIDTQYF. In nucleotides, the CDR3 is TGTGCCACCAGTGACTGGACGATAGATACGCAGTATTTT.

This clonotype showed up just once. V is TRBV2 and J is TRBJ2-7; the match to TRBD2 covers 10 bases. The last part of the DNA fits TRBJ2-5 better; the J call may be wrong. The length of the CDR3 is 17 residues. Germline CDR1 SNHLY, CDR2 FYNNEI. The CDR3 spells CASSESASGGWRETQYF. The CDR3 DNA reads as TGTGCCAGCAGTGAAAGCGCTAGCGGGGGATGGAGAGAGACCCAGTACTTC.

This chain links TRBV5-1 with TRBJ2-3; D may be TRBD1 or TRBD2 (5 bases each). With 0 bases removed from V and 2 bases from J, the gap between germline ends came to 10 bases. This CDR3 contains 15 residues. The germline CDR1 and CDR2 sequences are SGHRS and YFSETQ. The CDR3 protein is CASSLVGTTTDTQYF. The CDR3 DNA sequence: TGCGCCAGCAGCTTGGTGGGGACCACCACAGATACGCAGTATTTT.

This clonotype occurred a few times. This chain uses TRBV12-3 or TRBV12-4 with TRBJ2-5, with D perhaps TRBD1 (6 bases). The CDR3 runs 12 residues. V gave up 5 bases and J gave up 13 bases, with 17 bases separating them. CDR3 sequence reads: CASSTGTSRAYF. The DNA of the CDR3 is TGTGCCAGCAGTACCGGGACATCGAGGGCGTACTTC.

The J gene is TRBJ2-3, the V gene TRBV27; a weak D match, TRBD2 (7 bases). Trimming removed 5 bases at V and 0 bases at J, with 15 bases between. From germline, CDR1 is MNHEY and CDR2 SMNVEV (reference sequence). This CDR3 is built from 16 residues. DNA for the CDR3: TGTGCCAGCAGTACCCTCTCGGGGGGCAGCACAGATACGCAGTATTTT. Translation gives CASSTLSGGSTDTQYF.